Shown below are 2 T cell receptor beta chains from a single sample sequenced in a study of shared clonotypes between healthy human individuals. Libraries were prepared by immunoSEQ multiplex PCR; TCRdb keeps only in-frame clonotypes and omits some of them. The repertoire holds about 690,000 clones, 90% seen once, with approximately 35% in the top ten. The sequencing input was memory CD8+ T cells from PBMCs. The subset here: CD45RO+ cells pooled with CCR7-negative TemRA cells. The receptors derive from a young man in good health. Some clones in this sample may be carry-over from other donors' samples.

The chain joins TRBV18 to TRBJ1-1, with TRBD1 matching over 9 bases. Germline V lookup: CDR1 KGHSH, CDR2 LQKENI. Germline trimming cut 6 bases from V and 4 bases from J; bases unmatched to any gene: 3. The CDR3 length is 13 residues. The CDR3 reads CASSSDRGTEAFF. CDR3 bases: TGTGCCAGCTCCTCGGACAGGGGCACTGAAGCTTTCTTT. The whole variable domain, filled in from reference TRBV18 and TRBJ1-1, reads NAGVMQNPRHLVRRRGQEARLRCSPMKGHSHVYWYRQLPEEGLKFMVYLQKENIIDESGMPKERFSAEFPKEGPSILRIQQVVRGDSAAYFCASSSDRGTEAFFGQGTRLTVV.

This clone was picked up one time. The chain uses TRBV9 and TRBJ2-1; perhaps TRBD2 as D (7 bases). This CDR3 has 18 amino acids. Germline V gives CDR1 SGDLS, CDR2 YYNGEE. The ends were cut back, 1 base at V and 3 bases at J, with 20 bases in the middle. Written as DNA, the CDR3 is TGTGCCAGCAGCGTACCCAGGGGAAAGCGGGGAAACTACAATGAGCAGTTCTTC. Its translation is CASSVPRGKRGNYNEQFF.